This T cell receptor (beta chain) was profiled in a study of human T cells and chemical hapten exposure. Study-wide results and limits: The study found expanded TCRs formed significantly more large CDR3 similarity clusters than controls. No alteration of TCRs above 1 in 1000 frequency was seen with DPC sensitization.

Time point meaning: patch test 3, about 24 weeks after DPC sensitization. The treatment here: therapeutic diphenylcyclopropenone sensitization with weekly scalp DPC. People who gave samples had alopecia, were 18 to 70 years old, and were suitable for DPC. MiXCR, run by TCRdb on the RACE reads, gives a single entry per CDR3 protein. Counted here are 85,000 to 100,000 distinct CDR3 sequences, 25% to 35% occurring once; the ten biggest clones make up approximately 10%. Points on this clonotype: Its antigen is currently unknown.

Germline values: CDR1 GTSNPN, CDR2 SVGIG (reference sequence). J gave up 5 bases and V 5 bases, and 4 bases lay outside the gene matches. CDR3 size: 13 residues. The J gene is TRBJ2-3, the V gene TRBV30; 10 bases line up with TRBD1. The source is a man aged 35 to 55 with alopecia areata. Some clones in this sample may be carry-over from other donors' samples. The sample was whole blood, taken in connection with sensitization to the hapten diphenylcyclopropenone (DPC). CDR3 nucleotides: TGTGCCTGGGACAGGGGGCTGGGAGATACGCAGTATTTT. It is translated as CAWDRGLGDTQYF.